The sequence of this T cell receptor (beta chain) was determined in a study of T-cell memory formation after mild COVID-19. This clonotype appeared a few times. TCRdb processed the 5' RACE reads anew with MiXCR; each CDR3 protein has one entry. The repertoire consists of a few hundred thousand distinct CDR3 sequences, with 25% occurring once and the leading ten covering approximately 12%. V was clipped by 9 bases and J by 8 bases; unmatched bases: 11. Germline V gene lookup returns CDR1 KGHDR and CDR2 SFDVKD. The CDR3 length is 14 residues. The material sequenced was PBMCs or a T cell subset sorted from them (not recorded which). This TCR was recovered from an adult woman who had mild COVID-19 (a few samples of this study predate the infection). Cell type and time point are not known. The chain recombines TRBV24-1 with TRBJ2-1; 8 bases fit TRBD2. The CDR3 loop reads CATSPGTRGYEQFF. For the CDR3, the DNA is TGTGCCACCTCACCCGGGACTAGGGGCTATGAGCAGTTCTTC.